A single sample gave rise to the 23 T cell receptor beta chains below, sequenced in a study of early T cells in non-severe SARS-CoV-2 infection. MiXCR was run by TCRdb on the 5' RACE reads, yielding one entry per CDR3 protein. The sample shows over 55,000 distinct CDR3 sequences, 8% to 10% of them seen only once. The specimen was whole blood. All receptors derive from an adult who was a healthcare worker with PCR-confirmed SARS-CoV-2 infection or an uninfected control (not recorded which).

This clonotype was seen a few times. V and J are TRBV5-6 and TRBJ2-3; D gene ambiguous. The germline V gene encodes CDR1 SGHDT and CDR2 YYEEEE. Trimming removed 4 bases from V and 0 bases from J, with 18 bases in between. CDR3 size: 17 residues. The CDR3, as DNA: TGTGCCAGCAGCCCGAGGATACGCGCCGCTAGCACAGATACGCAGTATTTT. Translated, it gives CASSPRIRAASTDTQYF.

This clonotype was picked up many times. The chain recombines TRBV18 with TRBJ2-3, with a tentative D call TRBD2 (5 bases). This CDR3 has 14 amino acids. CDR1 and CDR2 from the germline V gene are KGHSH and LQKENI. V lost 6 bases to trimming and J lost 1 base, with 11 bases between them. The CDR3 loop reads CASSVAEGTDTQYF. CDR3 DNA: TGTGCCAGCTCGGTTGCGGAGGGCACAGATACGCAGTATTTT.

This clonotype was observed a handful of times. This chain connects TRBV7-8 to TRBJ2-7; D might be TRBD1 or TRBD2, each matching 5 bases. V was shortened by 1 base and J by 1 base, with 14 bases between the two germline ends. The CDR3 is 16 amino acids. Germline V gives CDR1 SGHVS, CDR2 FQNEAQ. This CDR3 is CASSLVGSGPSYEQYF. The CDR3 region has the DNA TGTGCCAGCAGCTTAGTAGGGTCGGGGCCTTCCTACGAGCAGTACTTC.

CDR3 amino acids: CALRSGLYRSYNEQFF. In nucleotides, the CDR3 is TGTGCCTTAAGGTCCGGCCTGTACAGGTCCTACAATGAGCAGTTCTTC. V gene TRBV30 combines with J gene TRBJ2-1; tentatively, D is TRBD1 (5 bases). Germline V gene data show CDR1 as GTSNPN and CDR2 as SVGIG (reference sequence). This CDR3 contains 16 residues. V was trimmed by 7 bases and J by 1 base, leaving 20 bases between them. Looking up the rest from reference TRBV30 and TRBJ2-1 gives the full variable domain: SQTIHQWPATLVQPVGSPLSLECTVEGTSNPNLYWYRQAAGRGLQLLFYSVGIGQISSEVPQNLSASRPQDRQFILSSKKLLLSDSGFYLCALRSGLYRSYNEQFFGPGTRLTVL.

To note about this clonotype: One base away lies a much larger clone, so this may be a sequencing read error. The CDR3 carries no conserved terminal phenylalanine or tryptophan, so it likely arises from a read error. This chain joins TRBV20-1 and TRBJ2-7, with 9 positions matching TRBD2. J lost 6 bases, V lost 6 bases, and 3 bases had no gene match. The CDR3 contains 11 residues. Germline assignment: CDR1 DFQATT and CDR2 SNEGSKA (reference sequence). The CDR3 is CSAMTSGEQYL. CDR3 nucleotides: TGCAGTGCAATGACTAGCGGCGAGCAGTACCTC.

The rearrangement uses TRBV29-1 and TRBJ2-7; 12 positions match TRBD1. Germline lookup yields CDR1 SQVTM and CDR2 ANQGSEA. CDR3 length equals 16 residues. V lost 4 bases to trimming and J lost 1 base; unmatched junction nucleotides: 8. CDR3 region: CSVVSTGQGASYEQYF. CDR3 nucleotide sequence: TGCAGCGTTGTTTCTACGGGACAGGGGGCATCCTACGAGCAGTACTTC.

In its sample, this clonotype was seen many times. The rearrangement uses TRBV5-4 and TRBJ1-1; 9 positions agree with TRBD1. This CDR3 comprises 15 residues. Germline CDR1 reads SGHNT; CDR2 reads YYREEE (reference sequence). V gave up 4 bases and J gave up 2 bases; unmatched junction bases: 6. This CDR3 reads CASSILQGANTEAFF. The CDR3 nucleotides read TGTGCCAGCAGCATACTACAGGGGGCTAACACTGAAGCTTTCTTT.

This clonotype was detected only a few times. The chain has TRBV3-1 and TRBJ2-1; TRBD2 matches at 11 bases. The V segment lost 4 bases and the J segment 3 bases; nucleotides outside the gene matches: 2. Germline CDR1 and CDR2: LGHDT and YNNKEL (reference sequence). CDR3 length: 15 residues. CDR3 protein: CASSPGLAGYNEQFF. DNA for the CDR3: TGTGCCAGCAGCCCCGGACTAGCGGGCTACAATGAGCAGTTCTTC.

The rearrangement links TRBV2 to TRBJ2-1, with D hard to call. The CDR3 is 13 residues long. CDR1 SNHLY and CDR2 FYNNEI come from the germline V gene. V shed 6 bases and J shed 5 bases, with 11 bases lying between them. DNA for the CDR3: TGTGCCAGCAGGGATCCCCAGCACAATGAGCAGTTCTTC. Residues: CASRDPQHNEQFF.

The J gene is TRBJ2-5, the V gene TRBV7-2, with D maybe TRBD2 (5 bases). The CDR3 length is 14 residues. V was cut by 5 bases and J by 5 bases, with 15 bases left in between. Germline V gene sequence: CDR1 SGHTA, CDR2 FQGNSA. CDR3 residues: CASSPGSRRETQYF. Written as DNA, the CDR3 is TGTGCCAGCAGCCCTGGGTCCCGGAGGGAGACCCAGTACTTC.

This clonotype has only one observation. In nucleotides, the CDR3 is TGTGCCACCGGAAGGGCTAACTATGGCTACACCTTC. This translates into CATGRANYGYTF. The chain recombines TRBV2 with TRBJ1-2; D call uncertain. Between the trimmed V and J ends, which lost 10 bases and 0 bases, there was a span of 9 bases. Germline CDR1 is SNHLY and CDR2 is FYNNEI. The CDR3 totals 12 residues. Filled out from reference TRBV2 and TRBJ1-2, the complete variable domain reads EPEVTQTPSHQVTQMGQEVILRCVPISNHLYFYWYRQILGQKVEFLVSFYNNEISEKSEIFDDQFSVERPDGSNFTLKIRSTKLEDSAMYFCATGRANYGYTFGSGTRLTVV.

The gene calls are TRBV20-1 and TRBJ2-5, with D unclear. CDR1 and CDR2 from the germline V gene are DFQATT and SNEGSKA (reference sequence). This CDR3 region has 13 residues. V lost 7 bases, J lost 0 bases, and 12 bases lay in between. The CDR3 nucleotides read TGCAGTGGCCCTGACCCTAACCAAGAGACCCAGTACTTC. This encodes CSGPDPNQETQYF.

This clonotype was recorded at least ten times. The chain carries TRBV10-3 and TRBJ2-7; TRBD1 aligns across 7 bases. Germline V gene data show CDR1 as ENHRY and CDR2 as SYGVKD. With 6 bases clipped from V and 5 bases from J, the junction kept 10 bases outside the gene matches. The CDR3 has 14 residues. CDR3 DNA sequence: TGTGCCATCAGCCCCGGACAGGAATCCCACGAGCAGTACTTC. Protein: CAISPGQESHEQYF.

The V call is TRBV24-1, the J call TRBJ2-3; D not certain. CDR1 and CDR2 from the germline V gene are KGHDR and SFDVKD. Trimming removed 3 bases from V and 4 bases from J, with 13 bases in between. The CDR3 runs 15 residues. The CDR3 is CATSDARYSADTQYF. Written as DNA, the CDR3 is TGTGCCACCAGTGATGCTCGATATTCGGCAGATACGCAGTATTTT.

This clonotype came up many times. V is TRBV6-5 and J is TRBJ1-1; TRBD1 might be the D (6 bases). The CDR3 totals 14 residues. V was shortened by 5 bases and J by 5 bases, with 15 bases between the two germline ends. In germline, CDR1 is MNHEY, CDR2 SVGAGI. CDR3 DNA sequence: TGTGCCAGCAGTGCCGCGAGAGGGGGGACTGAAGCTTTCTTT. It codes for CASSAARGGTEAFF.

This clonotype was observed a few times. The chain employs TRBV11-2 and TRBJ2-7, with a tentative D call TRBD1 (5 bases). This CDR3 is 15 amino acids long. Germline V lookup: CDR1 SGHAT, CDR2 FQNNGV. V gave up 3 bases and J gave up 6 bases, with 18 bases separating them. As DNA, the CDR3 is TGTGCCAGCAGCTTGCGGACAACATCCCTCTCCGAGCAGTACTTC. Translation: CASSLRTTSLSEQYF.

This clonotype was counted a few times. The CDR3 region is CAVELLTTNNEQFF. The CDR3 nucleotides read TGTGCCGTGGAACTACTTACTACCAACAATGAGCAGTTCTTC. The chain has TRBV12-3 or TRBV12-4 and TRBJ2-1; unclear D gene. This CDR3 has 14 amino acids. The V end was cut by 11 bases, the J end by 5 bases, with 19 bases between.

In its sample, this clonotype was seen many times. The rearrangement joins TRBV12-3 or TRBV12-4 to TRBJ2-1, with 14 bases lining up with TRBD2. The CDR3 runs to 15 residues. Trimming at V came to 5 bases and at J to 9 bases, leaving 6 bases not matched to a gene. The CDR3 region is CASSPRLAGGVEQFF. For the CDR3, the DNA is TGTGCCAGCAGTCCCCGACTAGCGGGAGGGGTTGAGCAGTTCTTC.

This rearrangement joins TRBV29-1 to TRBJ1-2; D is ambiguous. V lost 6 bases, J lost 6 bases, and 11 bases lay in between. Germline values: CDR1 SQVTM, CDR2 ANQGSEA. The CDR3 runs to 11 residues. The chain's CDR3 is CSVAVGNGYTF. DNA of the CDR3: TGCAGCGTCGCCGTGGGGAATGGCTACACCTTC.

The V call is TRBV5-4, the J call TRBJ2-3; 10 positions match TRBD2. The junction had 5 bases not matched to a gene; V was cut back by 4 bases and J by 0 bases. CDR1 SGHNT and CDR2 YYREEE come from the germline V gene (reference sequence). The CDR3 runs to 16 residues. DNA of the CDR3: TGTGCCAGCAGCACCCAGACTAGCGGGAGCACAGATACGCAGTATTTT. Translating gives CASSTQTSGSTDTQYF.

The chain couples TRBV29-1 to TRBJ1-3; 7 bases are a match to TRBD1. Germline CDR1 and CDR2: SQVTM and ANQGSEA. J was trimmed by 3 bases and V by 6 bases; bases with no gene match: 8. The CDR3 contains 14 residues. This CDR3 reads CSVAQGNNGNTIYF. The CDR3 DNA sequence: TGCAGCGTCGCACAGGGGAATAATGGAAACACCATATATTTT.

There are many counts of this clonotype. The rearrangement links TRBV12-3 or TRBV12-4 to TRBJ1-1; D perhaps matches TRBD1 (6 bases). The V and J ends lost 6 bases and 5 bases respectively, with 16 bases between them. This CDR3 is 14 amino acids long. The CDR3, as DNA: TGTGCCAGCAGACCGCAGGGGAGTTGGACTGAAGCTTTCTTT. This codes for CASRPQGSWTEAFF.

This clonotype was recorded many times. The chain has TRBV11-2 and TRBJ1-2; D is uncertain. The CDR3 is 12 amino acids. Per the germline V gene, CDR1 is SGHAT and CDR2 is FQNNGV. The V end lost 2 bases, the J end lost 8 bases, and 9 bases lay between the germline ends. This CDR3 is CASSLPPGGYTF. In nucleotides, the CDR3 is TGTGCCAGCAGCTTACCCCCAGGCGGCTACACCTTC.